The clone carrying this T cell receptor (beta chain) was seen at least ten times. This sample stems from a study of regulatory T cells in long-lasting Graves disease. This sample's time point: newly diagnosed GD, antithyroid drugs for less than 3 months. Making the TCR library involved RNA that had been extracted from PBMCs. Construction of the TCR beta libraries employed iRepertoire HTBI primers in conjunction with Arm-PCR of CDR3 regions. Via MiXCR, TCRdb re-called the multiplex PCR reads, giving one row per CDR3 protein. The sample records more than 400,000 distinct CDR3 sequences, 16% being singletons. This sample also appeared in a second study, on T cells in Graves' hyperthyroidism and ophthalmopathy. That paper states: Absent ophthalmopathy progression within 18 months defined stable Graves' hyperthyroidism. Exclusion followed for patients with uncontrolled infection, other autoimmune disease, pregnancy or lactation. Expanded thyroid clonotypes (above 0.001) were mostly also found in blood.

The source material was peripheral blood mononuclear cells (PBMCs), sampled at new diagnosis, from a patient treated with antithyroid drugs. The TCR sequence derives from a woman aged 25 to 45 with Graves disease.

In nucleotides, the CDR3 is TGTGCCAGCAGTTTTCGGGGGGCGGTTGGCAATCAGCCCCAGCATTTT. This gives the protein CASSFRGAVGNQPQHF. The rearrangement uses TRBV27 and TRBJ1-5; weak D call: TRBD1 (6 bases). V lost 3 bases and J lost 2, with 14 bases in between. The CDR3 covers 16 residues. Germline V gene data show CDR1 as MNHEY and CDR2 as SMNVEV (reference sequence).